One TCR beta chain is described in this entry. At the DNA level, this CDR3 is encoded by other sequences in the same sample as well. The germline V and J ends were trimmed by 4 bases and 3 bases, with 6 bases remaining between them. Germline V lookup: CDR1 SGHNT, CDR2 YYREEE (reference sequence). This CDR3 region has 12 residues. These data originate in a study of T cells in localized non-small cell lung cancer. Libraries were prepared by immunoSEQ multiplex PCR; TCRdb keeps only in-frame clonotypes and omits some of them. The sample lists about 77,000 clones; more than 75% were seen once. V usage is TRBV5-4 and J usage is TRBJ2-3; D unresolved. The input for sequencing was peripheral blood, taken before any cancer treatment. This TCR derives from a woman aged 35-70 years with stage I squamous cell lung carcinoma. CDR3 nucleotides: TGTGCCAGCAGCCCGACTACAGATACGCAGTATTTT. Translation: CASSPTTDTQYF.